Below, 22 T cell receptor beta chains from the same sample are listed, as sequenced in a study of T cell responses to AZD1222 COVID-19 vaccine. This table comes from immunoSEQ multiplex PCR, and its TCRdb copy is limited to in-frame clones, with some not included. The data hold roughly 140,000 clones, with 87% observed a single time. Sample: peripheral blood, taken 28 days after the second AZD1222 dose. These receptors originate from an adult who received the AZD1222 COVID-19 vaccine.

Here the CDR3 reads CASSQPGQNTEAFF. CDR3 coding DNA: TGTGCCAGCAGCCAGCCGGGGCAGAACACTGAAGCTTTCTTT. This sequence joins TRBV14 and TRBJ1-1, with TRBD1 as a possible D gene (5 bases). From germline, CDR1 is SGHDN and CDR2 FVKESK. The CDR3 loop spans 14 amino acids. Trimming took 3 bases from V and 1 from J, leaving 9 bases between them.

The V and J genes are TRBV6-2 or TRBV6-3 and TRBJ1-1; 7 bases agree with TRBD1. The CDR3 spans 15 residues. Germline-derived CDR1 and CDR2 are MNHEY and SVGEGT. The V and J ends lost 4 bases and 4 bases, in that order; junction bases with no gene match: 9. CDR3 sequence reads: CASSLYRGGSTEAFF. The CDR3 DNA reads TGTGCCAGCAGTTTATACAGGGGTGGGAGCACTGAAGCTTTCTTT.

In the case of this clone: Other DNA sequences in the sample encode the same CDR3. V is TRBV27 and J is TRBJ2-1, with TRBD2 matching 7 bases. Germline V CDR1 and CDR2: MNHEY, SMNVEV (reference sequence). V trimming: 3 bases; J trimming: 3 bases; junction bases outside the gene matches: 2. The CDR3 extends over 14 amino acids. The DNA for the CDR3 is TGTGCCAGCAGTTTGGGCGGGAGCTACAATGAGCAGTTCTTC. Translating it yields CASSLGGSYNEQFF.

As to this clone: The same CDR3 is also encoded by other DNA sequences in this sample. V usage is TRBV30 and J usage is TRBJ2-7; tentatively, D is TRBD1 (6 bases). Trimming shortened V by 3 bases and J by 6 bases, and 12 bases separated the two germline ends. This CDR3 is 12 amino acids long. Germline assignment: CDR1 GTSNPN and CDR2 SVGIG (reference sequence). The CDR3 DNA sequence: TGTGCCTGGAGCCGCATGGGGGCCGAGCAGTACTTC. Translation: CAWSRMGAEQYF.

This clone was seen a single time. The V call is TRBV2, the J call TRBJ1-5, with D unresolved. V gave up 5 bases and J gave up 6 bases, with 8 bases separating them. There are 12 residues in the CDR3. The germline CDR1 and CDR2 sequences are SNHLY and FYNNEI. The CDR3 nucleotides are TGTGCCAGCAGTCGGAGCGGTCAGCCCCAGCATTTT. Translation: CASSRSGQPQHF.

This clone turned up a few times. This chain connects TRBV6-2 or TRBV6-3 to TRBJ1-2; D uncertain. The germline CDR1 and CDR2 sequences are MNHEY and SVGEGT. V lost 0 bases and J 4 bases, leaving 12 bases between the germline ends. The CDR3 extends over 15 amino acids. As DNA, the CDR3 is TGTGCCAGCAGTTACTCGAAGGCCAGCTTCTATGGCTACACCTTC. Protein sequence: CASSYSKASFYGYTF.

This CDR3 is CAISVASGSIPYNEQFF. The CDR3 nucleotides are TGTGCCATCAGTGTGGCTAGCGGGAGTATCCCCTACAATGAGCAGTTCTTC. The gene calls are TRBV10-3 and TRBJ2-1; the match to TRBD2 covers 10 bases. The CDR3 has 17 residues. Germline V lookup: CDR1 ENHRY, CDR2 SYGVKD. Germline trimming cut 4 bases from V and 2 bases from J; bases unmatched to any gene: 8.

This clone turned up a few times. J is TRBJ2-3 and V is TRBV29-1, with D possibly TRBD1 on 6 matching bases. The CDR3 spans 13 residues. The germline gives CDR1 SQVTM, CDR2 ANQGSEA. V shed 4 bases and J shed 7 bases, with 15 bases lying between them. The CDR3 sequence: CSVADSRGYTQYF. The CDR3 nucleotides are TGCAGCGTTGCGGACAGTCGCGGGTATACGCAGTATTTT.

The genes are TRBV18 and TRBJ2-1, with D tentatively TRBD2 (5 bases). CDR3 size: 13 residues. Deletions cut 3 bases from V and 9 bases from J, with 12 bases between. Germline CDR1 and CDR2: KGHSH and LQKENI. This CDR3 reads CASSPVSGSEQFF. The CDR3 DNA is TGTGCCAGCTCACCCGTGAGTGGGAGTGAGCAGTTCTTC.

V gene TRBV3-1 (or the pseudogene TRBV3-2) combines with J gene TRBJ2-1, with 7 bases matching TRBD2. The germline V gene has CDR1 LGHDT and CDR2 YNNKEL (reference sequence). CDR3 length: 15 amino acids. Unmatched junction bases numbered 9, after V lost 4 bases and J lost 6 bases. This CDR3 reads CASSRATGRPNEQFF. In DNA form, the CDR3 reads TGTGCCAGCAGCCGCGCTACCGGGAGGCCCAATGAGCAGTTCTTC.

V is TRBV11-1 and J is TRBJ1-1; unclear D gene. Germline lookup yields CDR1 SGHAT and CDR2 FQDESV (reference sequence). With 11 bases removed from V and 2 bases from J, the gap between germline ends came to 18 bases. The CDR3 is 14 residues long. The CDR3 protein is CAGTPEQLNTEAFF. For the CDR3, the DNA is TGTGCCGGAACTCCGGAGCAGTTAAACACTGAAGCTTTCTTT.

CDR3 nucleotide sequence: TGTGCCAGCAGCTTATCGTCAAGTCCATATGGCTACACCTTC. Encoded protein: CASSLSSSPYGYTF. The gene calls are TRBV7-2 and TRBJ1-2; D gene unclear. This CDR3 is built from 14 residues. CDR1 and CDR2 (germline): SGHTA, FQGNSA. V dropped 2 bases and J dropped 5 bases, with 12 bases sitting between them.

The rearrangement joins TRBV19 to TRBJ2-3, with 7 positions matching TRBD2. Germline CDR1 reads LNHDA; CDR2 reads SQIVND (reference sequence). This CDR3 has 15 amino acids. V gave up 6 bases and J gave up 4 bases; unmatched junction bases: 10. The CDR3 region has the DNA TGTGCCAGTAGGGGAGGCGGGAGTTTCGCAGATACGCAGTATTTT. This translates into CASRGGGSFADTQYF.

This chain joins TRBV6-2 or TRBV6-3 and TRBJ2-1, with 9 bases that match TRBD2. Germline CDR1 is MNHEY and CDR2 is SVGEGT. Trimming cost V 0 bases and J 4 bases; bases outside gene matches: 7. This CDR3 is built from 17 residues. CDR3 in amino acids: CASSYSKGGRVYNEQFF. CDR3 sequence (DNA): TGTGCCAGCAGTTACTCGAAGGGCGGGAGGGTTTACAATGAGCAGTTCTTC.

The chain is built from TRBV27 and TRBJ1-4, with TRBD1 identical over 9 bases. The CDR3 has 19 residues. After removal of 1 base from V and 5 bases from J, the junction contained 14 bases not matched to a gene. Germline assignment: CDR1 MNHEY and CDR2 SMNVEV (reference sequence). The CDR3 DNA reads as TGTGCCAGCAGTTTATATGAGATGAAGAAGGGACAGGGAAATGAAAAACTGTTTTTT. This codes for CASSLYEMKKGQGNEKLFF.

The chain recombines TRBV7-9 with TRBJ1-1, with unresolved D. This CDR3 is 15 amino acids long. V shed 1 base and J shed 0 bases, with 9 bases lying between them. CDR1 SEHNR and CDR2 FQNEAQ come from the germline V gene (reference sequence). This chain's CDR3 is CASSLVSSMNTEAFF. CDR3 in DNA: TGTGCCAGCAGCTTAGTATCCAGCATGAACACTGAAGCTTTCTTT.

The rearrangement links TRBV29-1 to TRBJ2-1; 11 positions match TRBD2. The CDR3 is 14 amino acids. Germline V gives CDR1 SQVTM, CDR2 ANQGSEA. The ends lost 6 bases at V and 7 bases at J; junction bases unmatched: 8. The DNA of the CDR3 is TGCAGCGTCGCCTTGGGACTAGCGGAAAATGAGCAGTTCTTC. Translation gives CSVALGLAENEQFF.

V and J are TRBV12-3 or TRBV12-4 and TRBJ1-4, with 7 bases matching TRBD1. The CDR3 spans 13 residues. The V gene end was trimmed by 1 base and the J gene end by 10 bases; junction bases not matched to a gene: 3. CDR3: CASSLGTGRKLFF. The CDR3 DNA reads TGTGCCAGCAGTTTAGGGACAGGAAGAAAACTGTTTTTT.

This chain links TRBV7-2 with TRBJ1-5; D not certain. The germline V gene encodes CDR1 SGHTA and CDR2 FQGNSA. The ends were cut back, 1 base at V and 4 bases at J, with 11 bases in the middle. This CDR3 is 15 amino acids long. The CDR3 DNA reads TGTGCCAGCAGCTTAGGGGCCGGCCTTAATCAGCCCCAGCATTTT. Amino acids: CASSLGAGLNQPQHF.

The sample holds a few counts of this clone. The chain couples TRBV5-1 to TRBJ1-5; unclear D gene. V lost 0 bases and J lost 1, with 5 bases in between. Germline CDR1 reads SGHRS; CDR2 reads YFSETQ. The CDR3 is made up of 14 amino acids. CDR3 in amino acids: CASSLAGSNQPQHF. The CDR3 coding sequence is TGCGCCAGCAGCTTGGCAGGAAGCAATCAGCCCCAGCATTTT.

The chain links TRBV19 to TRBJ1-2; 7 nucleotides line up with TRBD1. Germline values: CDR1 LNHDA, CDR2 SQIVND (reference sequence). The CDR3 runs 16 residues. After removal of 6 bases from V and 4 bases from J, the junction contained 14 bases not matched to a gene. CDR3 loop: CASSPRQGRLGYGYTF. The CDR3 DNA reads as TGTGCCAGTAGCCCTAGACAGGGCCGGTTGGGCTATGGCTACACCTTC.

This rearrangement joins TRBV18 to TRBJ1-2; D possibly corresponds to TRBD1 (5 bases). CDR1 and CDR2 from the germline V gene are KGHSH and LQKENI. The CDR3 covers 16 residues. V lost 3 bases, J lost 8 bases, and 22 bases lay in between. The CDR3 sequence is CASSPPGTEDLMGYTF. The CDR3 DNA is TGTGCCAGCTCACCCCCCGGGACGGAGGATTTGATGGGCTACACCTTC.